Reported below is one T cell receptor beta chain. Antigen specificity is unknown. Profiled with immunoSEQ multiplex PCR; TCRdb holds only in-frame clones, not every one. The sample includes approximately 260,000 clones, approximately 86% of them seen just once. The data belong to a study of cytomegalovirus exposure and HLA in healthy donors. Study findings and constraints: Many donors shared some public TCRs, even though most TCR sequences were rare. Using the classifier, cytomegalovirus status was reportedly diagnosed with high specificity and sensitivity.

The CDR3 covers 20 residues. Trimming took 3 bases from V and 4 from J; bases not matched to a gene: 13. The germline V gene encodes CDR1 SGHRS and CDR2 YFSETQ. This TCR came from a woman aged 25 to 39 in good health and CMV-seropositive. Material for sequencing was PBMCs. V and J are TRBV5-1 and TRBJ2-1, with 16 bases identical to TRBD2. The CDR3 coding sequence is TGCGCCAGCAGCTGGACAGGGACCGGGACTAGCGGGAGGGAATACAATGAGCAGTTCTTC. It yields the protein CASSWTGTGTSGREYNEQFF.